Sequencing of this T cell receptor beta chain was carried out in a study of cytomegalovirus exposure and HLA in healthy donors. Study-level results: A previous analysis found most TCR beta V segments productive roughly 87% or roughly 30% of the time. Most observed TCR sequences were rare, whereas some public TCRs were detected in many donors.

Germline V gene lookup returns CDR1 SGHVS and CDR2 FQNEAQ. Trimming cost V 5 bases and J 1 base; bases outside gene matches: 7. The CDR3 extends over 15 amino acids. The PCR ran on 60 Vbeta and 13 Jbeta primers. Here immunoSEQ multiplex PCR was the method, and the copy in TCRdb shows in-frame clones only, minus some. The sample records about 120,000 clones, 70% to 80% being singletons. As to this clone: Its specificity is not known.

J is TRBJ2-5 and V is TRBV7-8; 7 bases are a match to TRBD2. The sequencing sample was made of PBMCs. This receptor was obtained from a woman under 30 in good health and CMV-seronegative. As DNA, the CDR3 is TGTGCCAGCAGCGAACGGGCTAGCGGCCAAGAGACCCAGTACTTC. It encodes CASSERASGQETQYF.